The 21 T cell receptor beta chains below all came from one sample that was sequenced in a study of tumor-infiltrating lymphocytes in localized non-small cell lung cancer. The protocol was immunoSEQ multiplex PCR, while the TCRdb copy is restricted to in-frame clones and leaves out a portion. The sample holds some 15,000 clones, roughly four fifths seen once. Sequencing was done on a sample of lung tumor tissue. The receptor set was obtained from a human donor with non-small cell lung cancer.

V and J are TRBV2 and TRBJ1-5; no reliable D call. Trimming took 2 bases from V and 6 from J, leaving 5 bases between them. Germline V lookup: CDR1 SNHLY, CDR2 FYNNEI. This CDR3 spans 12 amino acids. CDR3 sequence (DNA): TGTGCCAGCAGTGAACCTTTTCAGCCCCAGCATTTT. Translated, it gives CASSEPFQPQHF.

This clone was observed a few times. As DNA, the CDR3 is TGCGCCAGCACTCAACAGAACTATGGCTACACCTTC. Translated, it gives CASTQQNYGYTF. The rearrangement joins TRBV10-1 to TRBJ1-2; D gene uncertain. CDR1 WNHNN and CDR2 SYGVQD come from the germline V gene (reference sequence). This CDR3 is built from 12 residues. Trimming shortened V by 7 bases and J by 2 bases, and 8 bases separated the two germline ends.

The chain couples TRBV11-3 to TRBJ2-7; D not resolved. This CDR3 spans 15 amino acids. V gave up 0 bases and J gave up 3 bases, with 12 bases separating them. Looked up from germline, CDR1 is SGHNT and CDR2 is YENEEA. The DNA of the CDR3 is TGTGCCAGCAGCTTAGATTGGGCCTTACACTACGAGCAGTACTTC. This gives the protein CASSLDWALHYEQYF. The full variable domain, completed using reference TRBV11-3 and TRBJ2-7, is EAGVVQSPRYKIIEKKQPVAFWCNPISGHNTLYWYLQNLGQGPELLIRYENEEAVDDSQLPKDRFSAERLKGVDSTLKIQPAELGDSAVYLCASSLDWALHYEQYFGPGTRLTVT.

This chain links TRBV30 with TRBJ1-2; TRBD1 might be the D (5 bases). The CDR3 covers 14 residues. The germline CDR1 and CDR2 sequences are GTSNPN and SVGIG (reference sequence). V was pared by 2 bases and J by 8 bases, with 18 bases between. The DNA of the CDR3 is TGTGCCTGGAGTATCGCCGGGACGAGTAGGGGCTACACCTTC. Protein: CAWSIAGTSRGYTF.

The CDR3 sequence is CASMVGGANSPLHF. Here the CDR3 DNA reads TGTGCCAGCATGGTCGGGGGGGCGAATTCACCCCTCCACTTT. The chain combines TRBV6-1 with TRBJ1-6, with D tentatively TRBD1 (6 bases). V dropped 7 bases and J dropped 7 bases, with 14 bases sitting between them. The CDR3 contains 14 residues. Germline V CDR1 and CDR2: MNHNS, SASEGT.

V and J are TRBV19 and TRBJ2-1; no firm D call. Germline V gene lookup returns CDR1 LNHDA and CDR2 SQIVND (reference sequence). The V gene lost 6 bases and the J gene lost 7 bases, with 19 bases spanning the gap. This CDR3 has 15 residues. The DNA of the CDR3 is TGTGCCAGTAGGAGACTCCGAATCGGAATAAATGAGCAGTTCTTC. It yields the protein CASRRLRIGINEQFF.

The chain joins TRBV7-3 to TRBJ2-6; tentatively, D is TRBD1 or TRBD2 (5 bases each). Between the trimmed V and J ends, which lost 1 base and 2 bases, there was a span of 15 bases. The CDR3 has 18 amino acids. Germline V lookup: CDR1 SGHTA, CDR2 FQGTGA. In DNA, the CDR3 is TGTGCCAGCAGCTTAAGGGGACGCTCCCTCGCTGGGGCCAACGTCCTGACTTTC. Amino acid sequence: CASSLRGRSLAGANVLTF. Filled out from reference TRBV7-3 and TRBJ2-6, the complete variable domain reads GAGVSQTPSNKVTEKGKYVELRCDPISGHTALYWYRQSLGQGPEFLIYFQGTGAADDSGLPNDRFFAVRPEGSVSTLKIQRTERGDSAVYLCASSLRGRSLAGANVLTFGAGSRLTVL.

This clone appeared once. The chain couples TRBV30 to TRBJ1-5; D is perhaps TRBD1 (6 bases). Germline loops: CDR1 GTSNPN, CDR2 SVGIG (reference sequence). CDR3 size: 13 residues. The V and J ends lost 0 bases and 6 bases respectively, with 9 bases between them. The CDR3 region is CAWSVGGSQPQHF. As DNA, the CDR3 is TGTGCCTGGAGTGTAGGGGGATCTCAGCCCCAGCATTTT.

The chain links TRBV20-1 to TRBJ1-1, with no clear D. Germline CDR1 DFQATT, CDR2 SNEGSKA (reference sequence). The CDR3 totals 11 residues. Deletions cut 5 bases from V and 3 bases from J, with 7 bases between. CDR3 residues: CSASRDTEAFF. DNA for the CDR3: TGCAGTGCTTCCCGAGACACTGAAGCTTTCTTT.

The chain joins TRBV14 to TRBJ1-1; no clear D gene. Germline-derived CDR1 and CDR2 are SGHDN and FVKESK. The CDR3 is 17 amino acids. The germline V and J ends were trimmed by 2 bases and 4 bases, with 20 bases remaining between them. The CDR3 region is CASSQMGIMWGSTEAFF. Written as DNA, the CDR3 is TGTGCCAGCAGCCAAATGGGGATAATGTGGGGAAGCACTGAAGCTTTCTTT. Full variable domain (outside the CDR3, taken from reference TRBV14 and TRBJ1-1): EAGVTQFPSHSVIEKGQTVTLRCDPISGHDNLYWYRRVMGKEIKFLLHFVKESKQDESGMPNNRFLAERTGGTYSTLKVQPAELEDSGVYFCASSQMGIMWGSTEAFFGQGTRLTVV.

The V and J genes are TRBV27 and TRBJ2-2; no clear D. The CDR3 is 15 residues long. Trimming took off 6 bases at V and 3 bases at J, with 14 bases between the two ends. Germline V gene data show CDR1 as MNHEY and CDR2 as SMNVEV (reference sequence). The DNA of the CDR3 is TGTGCCAGCAGGGTGGGAACGTGGGACACCGGGGAGCTGTTTTTT. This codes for CASRVGTWDTGELFF.

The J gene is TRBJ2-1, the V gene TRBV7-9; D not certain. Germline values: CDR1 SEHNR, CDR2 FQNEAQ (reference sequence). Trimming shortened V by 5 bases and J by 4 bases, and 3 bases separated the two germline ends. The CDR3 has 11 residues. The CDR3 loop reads CASSRYNEQFF. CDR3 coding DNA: TGTGCCAGCAGCCGTTACAATGAGCAGTTCTTC.

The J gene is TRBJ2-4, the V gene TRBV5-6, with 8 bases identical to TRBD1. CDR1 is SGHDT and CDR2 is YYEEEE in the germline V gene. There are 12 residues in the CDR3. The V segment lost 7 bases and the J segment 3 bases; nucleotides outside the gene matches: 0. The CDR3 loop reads CASGQGKNIQYF. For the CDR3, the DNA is TGTGCCAGCGGACAGGGCAAAAACATTCAGTACTTC.

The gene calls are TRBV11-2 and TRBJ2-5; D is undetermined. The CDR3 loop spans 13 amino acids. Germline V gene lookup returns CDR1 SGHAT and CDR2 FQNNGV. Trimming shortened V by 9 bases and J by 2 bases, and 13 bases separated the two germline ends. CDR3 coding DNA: TGTGCCAGTGCGTCCTCCATTCAAGAGACCCAGTACTTC. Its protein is CASASSIQETQYF.

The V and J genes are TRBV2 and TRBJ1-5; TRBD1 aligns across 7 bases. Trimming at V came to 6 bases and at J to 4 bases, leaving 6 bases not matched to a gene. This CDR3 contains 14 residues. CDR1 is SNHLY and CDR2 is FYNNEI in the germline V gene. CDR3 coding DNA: TGTGCCAGCAGGAAACAGGGGAGTAATCAGCCCCAGCATTTT. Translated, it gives CASRKQGSNQPQHF. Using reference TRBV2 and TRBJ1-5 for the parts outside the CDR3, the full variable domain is EPEVTQTPSHQVTQMGQEVILRCVPISNHLYFYWYRQILGQKVEFLVSFYNNEISEKSEIFDDQFSVERPDGSNFTLKIRSTKLEDSAMYFCASRKQGSNQPQHFGDGTRLSIL.

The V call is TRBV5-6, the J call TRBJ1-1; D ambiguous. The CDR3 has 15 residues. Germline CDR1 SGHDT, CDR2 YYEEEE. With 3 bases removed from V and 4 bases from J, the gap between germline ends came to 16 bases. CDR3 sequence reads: CASSSRRILGTEAFF. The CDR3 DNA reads TGTGCCAGCAGCTCGAGAAGGATCTTGGGCACTGAAGCTTTCTTT.

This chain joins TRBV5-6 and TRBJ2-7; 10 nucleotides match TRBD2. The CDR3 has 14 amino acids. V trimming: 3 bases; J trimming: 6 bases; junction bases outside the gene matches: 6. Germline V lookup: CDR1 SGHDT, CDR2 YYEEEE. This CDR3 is CASSYSGRWAEQYF. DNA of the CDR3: TGTGCCAGCAGCTATAGCGGGAGGTGGGCCGAGCAGTACTTC. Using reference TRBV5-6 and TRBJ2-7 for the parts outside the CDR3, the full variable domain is DAGVTQSPTHLIKTRGQQVTLRCSPKSGHDTVSWYQQALGQGPQFIFQYYEEEERQRGNFPDRFSGHQFPNYSSELNVNALLLGDSALYLCASSYSGRWAEQYFGPGTRLTVT.

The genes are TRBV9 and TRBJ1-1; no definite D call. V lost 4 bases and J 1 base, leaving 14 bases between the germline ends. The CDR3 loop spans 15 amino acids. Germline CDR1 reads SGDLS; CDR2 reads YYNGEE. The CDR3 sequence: CASSSLSLSNTEAFF. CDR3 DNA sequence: TGTGCCAGCAGCTCACTATCCCTCTCGAACACTGAAGCTTTCTTT.

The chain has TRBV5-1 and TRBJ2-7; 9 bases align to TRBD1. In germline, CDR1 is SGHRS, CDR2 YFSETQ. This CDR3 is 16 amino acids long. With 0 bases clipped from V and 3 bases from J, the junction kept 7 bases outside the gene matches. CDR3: CASSLAGTGTFYEQYF. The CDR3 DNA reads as TGCGCCAGCAGCTTGGCCGGGACAGGGACTTTCTACGAGCAGTACTTC.

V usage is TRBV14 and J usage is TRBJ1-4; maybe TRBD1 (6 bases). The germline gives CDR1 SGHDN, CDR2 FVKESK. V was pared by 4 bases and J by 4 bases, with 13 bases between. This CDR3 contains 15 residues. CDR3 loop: CASSPQQGGNEKLFF. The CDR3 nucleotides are TGTGCCAGCAGCCCACAACAGGGCGGTAATGAAAAACTGTTTTTT.

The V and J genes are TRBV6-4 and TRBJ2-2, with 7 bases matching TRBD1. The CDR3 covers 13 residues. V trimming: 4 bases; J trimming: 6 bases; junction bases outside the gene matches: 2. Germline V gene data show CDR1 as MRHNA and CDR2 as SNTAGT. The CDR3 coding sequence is TGTGCCAGCAGTGGGGGACAGCCCGGGGAGCTGTTTTTT. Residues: CASSGGQPGELFF.